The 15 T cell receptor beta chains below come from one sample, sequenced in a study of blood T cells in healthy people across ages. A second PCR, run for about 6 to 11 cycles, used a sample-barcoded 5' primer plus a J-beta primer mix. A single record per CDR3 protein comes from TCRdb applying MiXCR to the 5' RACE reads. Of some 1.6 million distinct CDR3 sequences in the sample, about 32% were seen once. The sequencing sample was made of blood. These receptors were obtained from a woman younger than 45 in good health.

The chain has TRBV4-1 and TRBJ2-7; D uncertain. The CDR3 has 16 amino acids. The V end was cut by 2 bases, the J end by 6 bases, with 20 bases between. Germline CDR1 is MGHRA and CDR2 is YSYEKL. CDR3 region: CASSQHPAPAHREQYF. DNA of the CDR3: TGCGCCAGCAGCCAACATCCAGCGCCCGCCCATCGCGAGCAGTACTTC.

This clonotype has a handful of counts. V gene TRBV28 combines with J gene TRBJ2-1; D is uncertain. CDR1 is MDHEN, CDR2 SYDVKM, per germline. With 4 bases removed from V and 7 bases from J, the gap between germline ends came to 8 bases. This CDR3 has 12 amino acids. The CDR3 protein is CASSSRWNEQFF. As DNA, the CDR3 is TGTGCCAGCAGTTCGCGGTGGAATGAGCAGTTCTTC.

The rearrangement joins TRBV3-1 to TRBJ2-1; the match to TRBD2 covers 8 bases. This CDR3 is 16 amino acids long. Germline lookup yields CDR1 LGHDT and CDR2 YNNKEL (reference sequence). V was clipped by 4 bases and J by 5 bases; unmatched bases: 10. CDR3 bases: TGTGCCAGCAGCCTCATTGGTAGCGGGGTTAACAATGAGCAGTTCTTC. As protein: CASSLIGSGVNNEQFF.

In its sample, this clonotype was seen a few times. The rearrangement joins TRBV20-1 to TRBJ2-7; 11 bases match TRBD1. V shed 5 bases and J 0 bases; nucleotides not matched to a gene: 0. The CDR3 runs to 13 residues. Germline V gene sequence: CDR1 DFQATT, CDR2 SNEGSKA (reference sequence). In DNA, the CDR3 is TGCAGTGCTGGACAGGGGGCCTCCTACGAGCAGTACTTC. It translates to CSAGQGASYEQYF.

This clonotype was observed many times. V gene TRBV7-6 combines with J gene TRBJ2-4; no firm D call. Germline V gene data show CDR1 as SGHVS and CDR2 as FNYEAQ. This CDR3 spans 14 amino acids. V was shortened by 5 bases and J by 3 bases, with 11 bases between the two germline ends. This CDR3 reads CASSPRLGKNIQYF. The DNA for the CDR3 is TGTGCCAGCAGCCCTCGACTGGGCAAAAACATTCAGTACTTC.

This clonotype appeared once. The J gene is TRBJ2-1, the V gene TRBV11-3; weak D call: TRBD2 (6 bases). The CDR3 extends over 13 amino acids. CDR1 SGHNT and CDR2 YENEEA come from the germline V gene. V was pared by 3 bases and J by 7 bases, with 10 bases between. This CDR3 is CASSLIRGNEQFF. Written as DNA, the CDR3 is TGTGCCAGCAGCTTGATCCGGGGGAATGAGCAGTTCTTC.

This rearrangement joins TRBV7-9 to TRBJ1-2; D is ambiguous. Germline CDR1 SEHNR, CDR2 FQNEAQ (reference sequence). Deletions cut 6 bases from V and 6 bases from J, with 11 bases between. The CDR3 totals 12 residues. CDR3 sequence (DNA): TGTGCCAGCAGTAGACATGCGGATGGCTACACCTTC. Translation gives CASSRHADGYTF.

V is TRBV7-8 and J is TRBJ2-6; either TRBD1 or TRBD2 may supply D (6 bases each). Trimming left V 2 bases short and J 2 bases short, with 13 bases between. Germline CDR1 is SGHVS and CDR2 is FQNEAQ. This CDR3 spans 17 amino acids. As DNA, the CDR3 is TGTGCCAGCAGCTTACCACCAAGGGGGGCTGGGGCCAACGTCCTGACTTTC. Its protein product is CASSLPPRGAGANVLTF.

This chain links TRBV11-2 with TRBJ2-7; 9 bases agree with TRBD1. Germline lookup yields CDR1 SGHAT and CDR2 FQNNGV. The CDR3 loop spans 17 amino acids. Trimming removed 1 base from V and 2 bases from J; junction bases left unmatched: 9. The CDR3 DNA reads TGTGCCAGCAGCTTAGCCGGACAGGGGAATTTTCCCTACGAGCAGTACTTC. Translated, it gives CASSLAGQGNFPYEQYF.

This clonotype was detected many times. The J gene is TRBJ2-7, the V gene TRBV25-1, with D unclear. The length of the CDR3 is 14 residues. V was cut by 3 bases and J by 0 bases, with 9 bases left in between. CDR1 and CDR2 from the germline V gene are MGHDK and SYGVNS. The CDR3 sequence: CASSDTLPSYEQYF. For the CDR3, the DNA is TGTGCCAGCAGTGACACCTTACCCTCCTACGAGCAGTACTTC.

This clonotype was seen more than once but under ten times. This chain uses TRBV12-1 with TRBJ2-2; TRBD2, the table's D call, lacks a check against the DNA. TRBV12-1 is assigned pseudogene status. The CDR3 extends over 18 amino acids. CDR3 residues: CASSSGVGTSGSTGELFF. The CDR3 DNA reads TGTGCCAGCAGCTCCGGGGTGGGGACTAGCGGGAGTACCGGGGAGCTGTTTTTT.

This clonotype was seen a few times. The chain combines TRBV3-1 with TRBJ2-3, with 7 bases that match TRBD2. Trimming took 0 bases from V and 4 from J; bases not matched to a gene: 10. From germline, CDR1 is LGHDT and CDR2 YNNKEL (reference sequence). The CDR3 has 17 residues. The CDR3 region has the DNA TGTGCCAGCAGCCAAGATCCCAGCGGGACCCCGCCAGATACGCAGTATTTT. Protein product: CASSQDPSGTPPDTQYF.

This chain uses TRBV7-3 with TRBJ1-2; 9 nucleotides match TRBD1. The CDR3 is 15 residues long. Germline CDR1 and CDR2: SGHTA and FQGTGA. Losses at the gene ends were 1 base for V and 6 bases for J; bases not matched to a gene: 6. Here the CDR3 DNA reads TGTGCCAGCAGCTTAAGGGGACAGGGAAGTGATGGCTACACCTTC. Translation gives CASSLRGQGSDGYTF.

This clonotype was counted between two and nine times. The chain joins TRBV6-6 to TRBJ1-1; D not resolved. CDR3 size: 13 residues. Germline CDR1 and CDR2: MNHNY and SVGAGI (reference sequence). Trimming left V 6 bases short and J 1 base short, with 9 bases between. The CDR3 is CASRNSWNTEAFF. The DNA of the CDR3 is TGTGCCAGCAGGAACAGCTGGAACACTGAAGCTTTCTTT.

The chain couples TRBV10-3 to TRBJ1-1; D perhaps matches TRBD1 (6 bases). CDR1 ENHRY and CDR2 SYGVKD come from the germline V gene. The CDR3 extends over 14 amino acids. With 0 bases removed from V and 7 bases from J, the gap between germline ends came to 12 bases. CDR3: CAISESGTTGEAFF. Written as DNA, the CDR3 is TGTGCCATCAGTGAGTCAGGGACAACCGGTGAAGCTTTCTTT.